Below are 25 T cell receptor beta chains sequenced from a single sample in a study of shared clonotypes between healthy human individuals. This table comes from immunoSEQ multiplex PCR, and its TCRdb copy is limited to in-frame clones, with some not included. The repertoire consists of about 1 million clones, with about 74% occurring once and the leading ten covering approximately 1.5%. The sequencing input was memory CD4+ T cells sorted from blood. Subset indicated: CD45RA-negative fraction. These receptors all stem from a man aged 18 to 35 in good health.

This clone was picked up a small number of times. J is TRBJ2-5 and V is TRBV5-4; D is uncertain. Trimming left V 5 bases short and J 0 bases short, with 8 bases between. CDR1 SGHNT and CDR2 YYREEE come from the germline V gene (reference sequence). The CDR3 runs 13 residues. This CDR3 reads CASRREYQETQYF. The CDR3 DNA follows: TGTGCCAGCAGGCGCGAGTACCAAGAGACCCAGTACTTC.

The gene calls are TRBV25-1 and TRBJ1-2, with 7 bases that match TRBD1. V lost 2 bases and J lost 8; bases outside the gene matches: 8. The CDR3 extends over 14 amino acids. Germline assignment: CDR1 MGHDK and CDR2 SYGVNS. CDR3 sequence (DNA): TGTGCCAGCAGTGAACAGGGGGGGACAAGAGGCTACACCTTC. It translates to CASSEQGGTRGYTF.

The DNA for the CDR3 is TGTGCCAGCAGCCCCGGGACTAGCGGGAAAAATGAGCAGTTCTTC. It codes for CASSPGTSGKNEQFF. The V call is TRBV5-6, the J call TRBJ2-1; 13 nucleotides agree with TRBD2. The junction had 5 bases not matched to a gene; V was cut back by 4 bases and J by 7 bases. Germline V gives CDR1 SGHDT, CDR2 YYEEEE. The CDR3 covers 15 residues.

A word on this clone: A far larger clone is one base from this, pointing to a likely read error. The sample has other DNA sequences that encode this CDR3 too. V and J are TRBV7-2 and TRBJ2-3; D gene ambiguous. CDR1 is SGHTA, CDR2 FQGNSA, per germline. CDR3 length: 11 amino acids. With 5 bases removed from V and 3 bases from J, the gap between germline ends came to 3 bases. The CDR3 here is CASSLTDTQYF. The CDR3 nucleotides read TGTGCCAGCAGCCTTACAGATACGCAGTATTTT. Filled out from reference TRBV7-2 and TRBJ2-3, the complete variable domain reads GAGVSQSPSNKVTEKGKDVELRCDPISGHTALYWYRQSLGQGLEFLIYFQGNSAPDKSGLPSDRFSAERTGGSVSTLTIQRTQQEDSAVYLCASSLTDTQYFGPGTRLTVL.

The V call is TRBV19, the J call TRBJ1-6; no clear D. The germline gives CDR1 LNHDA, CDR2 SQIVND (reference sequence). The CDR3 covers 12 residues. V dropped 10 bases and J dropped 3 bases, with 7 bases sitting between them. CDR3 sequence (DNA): TGTGCCACTTCGGACTATAATTCACCCCTCCACTTT. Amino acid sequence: CATSDYNSPLHF.

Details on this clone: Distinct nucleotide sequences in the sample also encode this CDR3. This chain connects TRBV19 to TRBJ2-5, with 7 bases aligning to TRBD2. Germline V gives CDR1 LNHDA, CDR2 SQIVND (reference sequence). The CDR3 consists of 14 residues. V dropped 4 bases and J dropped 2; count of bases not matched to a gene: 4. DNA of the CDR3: TGTGCCAGTAGTAGGGCCGGGGGGCAAGAGACCCAGTACTTC. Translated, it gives CASSRAGGQETQYF.

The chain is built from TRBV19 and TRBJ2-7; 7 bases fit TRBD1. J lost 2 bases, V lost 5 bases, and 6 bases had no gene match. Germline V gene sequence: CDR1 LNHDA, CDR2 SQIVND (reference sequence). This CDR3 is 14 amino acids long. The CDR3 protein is CASSATTGPYEQYF. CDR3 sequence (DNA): TGTGCCAGTAGTGCCACGACAGGGCCCTACGAGCAGTACTTC.

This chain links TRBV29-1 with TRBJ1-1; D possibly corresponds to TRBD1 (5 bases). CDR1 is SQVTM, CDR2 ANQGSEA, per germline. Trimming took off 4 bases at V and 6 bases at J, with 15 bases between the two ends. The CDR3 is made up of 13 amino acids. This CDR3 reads CSVVQGGVAEAFF. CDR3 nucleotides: TGCAGCGTTGTCCAGGGAGGGGTCGCTGAAGCTTTCTTT.

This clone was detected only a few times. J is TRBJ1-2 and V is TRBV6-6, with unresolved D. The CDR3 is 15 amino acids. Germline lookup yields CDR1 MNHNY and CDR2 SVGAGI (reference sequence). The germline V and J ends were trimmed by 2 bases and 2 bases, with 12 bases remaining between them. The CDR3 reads CASSYNRPENYGYTF. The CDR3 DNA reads TGTGCCAGCAGTTACAACCGCCCTGAGAACTATGGCTACACCTTC.

CDR3 sequence (DNA): TGTGCCAGCAGTCTGGACAGGGAAGACGAGCAGTACTTC. This codes for CASSLDREDEQYF. The chain has TRBV5-4 and TRBJ2-7; 8 positions match TRBD1. Germline V gives CDR1 SGHNT, CDR2 YYREEE (reference sequence). This CDR3 is built from 13 residues. V gave up 5 bases and J gave up 5 bases; unmatched junction bases: 6. Variable domain in full (rest from reference TRBV5-4 and TRBJ2-7): ETGVTQSPTHLIKTRGQQVTLRCSSQSGHNTVSWYQQALGQGPQFIFQYYREEENGRGNFPPRFSGLQFPNYSSELNVNALELDDSALYLCASSLDREDEQYFGPGTRLTVT.

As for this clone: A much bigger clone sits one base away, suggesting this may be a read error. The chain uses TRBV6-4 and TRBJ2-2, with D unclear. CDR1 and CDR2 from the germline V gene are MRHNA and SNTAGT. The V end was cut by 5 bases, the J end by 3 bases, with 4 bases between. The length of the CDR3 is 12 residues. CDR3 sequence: CASSFDTGELFF. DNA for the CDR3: TGTGCCAGCAGTTTTGACACCGGGGAGCTGTTTTTT.

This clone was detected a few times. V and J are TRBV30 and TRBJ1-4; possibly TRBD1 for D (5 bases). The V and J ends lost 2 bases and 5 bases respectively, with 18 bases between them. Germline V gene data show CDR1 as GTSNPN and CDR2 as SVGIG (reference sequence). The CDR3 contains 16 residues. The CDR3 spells CAWSSDSGTSNEKLFF. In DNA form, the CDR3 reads TGTGCCTGGAGTTCCGATTCCGGGACGTCCAATGAAAAACTGTTTTTT.

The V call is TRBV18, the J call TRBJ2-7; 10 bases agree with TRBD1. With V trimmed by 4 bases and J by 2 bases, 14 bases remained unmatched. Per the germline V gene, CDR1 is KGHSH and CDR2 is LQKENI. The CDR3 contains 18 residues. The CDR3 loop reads CASSHGGVTGQGTYEQYF. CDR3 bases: TGTGCCAGCTCACACGGCGGGGTGACGGGACAGGGGACCTACGAGCAGTACTTC.

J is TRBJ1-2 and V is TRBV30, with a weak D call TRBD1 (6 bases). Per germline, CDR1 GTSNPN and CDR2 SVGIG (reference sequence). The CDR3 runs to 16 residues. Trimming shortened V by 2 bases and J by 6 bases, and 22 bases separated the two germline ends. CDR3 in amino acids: CAWSHISIGTRNGYTF. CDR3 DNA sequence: TGTGCCTGGAGTCACATTTCCATTGGGACAAGGAATGGCTACACCTTC.

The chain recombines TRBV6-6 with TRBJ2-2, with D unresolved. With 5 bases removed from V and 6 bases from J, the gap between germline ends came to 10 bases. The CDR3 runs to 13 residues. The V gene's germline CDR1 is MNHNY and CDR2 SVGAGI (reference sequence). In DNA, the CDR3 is TGTGCCAGCAGTCGCGGAAACGCCGGGGAGCTGTTTTTT. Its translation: CASSRGNAGELFF.

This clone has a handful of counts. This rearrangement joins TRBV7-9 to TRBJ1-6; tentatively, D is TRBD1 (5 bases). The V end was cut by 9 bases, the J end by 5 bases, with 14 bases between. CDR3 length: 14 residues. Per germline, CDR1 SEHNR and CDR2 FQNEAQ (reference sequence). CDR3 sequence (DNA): TGTGCCAGTCAAGGGGTAGTGAATAATTCACCCCTCCACTTT. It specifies CASQGVVNNSPLHF. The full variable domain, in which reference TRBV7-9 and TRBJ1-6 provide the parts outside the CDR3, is DTGVSQNPRHKITKRGQNVTFRCDPISEHNRLYWYRQTLGQGPEFLTYFQNEAQLEKSRLLSDRFSAERPKGSFSTLEIQRTEQGDSAMYLCASQGVVNNSPLHFGNGTRLTVT.

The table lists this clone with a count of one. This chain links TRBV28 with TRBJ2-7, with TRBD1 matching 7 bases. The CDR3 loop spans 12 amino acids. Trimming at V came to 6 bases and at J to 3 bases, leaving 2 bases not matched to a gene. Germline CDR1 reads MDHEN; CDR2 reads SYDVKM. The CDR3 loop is CASRRTGYEQYF. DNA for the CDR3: TGTGCCAGCAGACGGACAGGCTACGAGCAGTACTTC.

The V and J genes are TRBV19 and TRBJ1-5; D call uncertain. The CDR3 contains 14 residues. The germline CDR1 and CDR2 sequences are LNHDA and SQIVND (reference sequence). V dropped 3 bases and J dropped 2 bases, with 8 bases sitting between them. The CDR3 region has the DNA TGTGCCAGTAGTATGAGCAACCGCAATCAGCCCCAGCATTTT. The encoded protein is CASSMSNRNQPQHF.

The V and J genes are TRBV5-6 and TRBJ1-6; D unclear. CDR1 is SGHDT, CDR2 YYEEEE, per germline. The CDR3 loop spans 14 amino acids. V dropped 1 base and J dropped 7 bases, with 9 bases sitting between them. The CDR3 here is CASSLLVSNSPLHF. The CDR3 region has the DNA TGTGCCAGCAGCTTGCTGGTCTCGAATTCACCCCTCCACTTT. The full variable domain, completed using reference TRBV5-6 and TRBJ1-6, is DAGVTQSPTHLIKTRGQQVTLRCSPKSGHDTVSWYQQALGQGPQFIFQYYEEEERQRGNFPDRFSGHQFPNYSSELNVNALLLGDSALYLCASSLLVSNSPLHFGNGTRLTVT.

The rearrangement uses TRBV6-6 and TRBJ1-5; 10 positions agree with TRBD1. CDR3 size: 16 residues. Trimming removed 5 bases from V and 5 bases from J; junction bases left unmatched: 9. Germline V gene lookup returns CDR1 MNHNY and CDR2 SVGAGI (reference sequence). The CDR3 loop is CASSKKDRGGDQPQHF. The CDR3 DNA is TGTGCCAGCAGTAAGAAGGACAGGGGGGGCGATCAGCCCCAGCATTTT.

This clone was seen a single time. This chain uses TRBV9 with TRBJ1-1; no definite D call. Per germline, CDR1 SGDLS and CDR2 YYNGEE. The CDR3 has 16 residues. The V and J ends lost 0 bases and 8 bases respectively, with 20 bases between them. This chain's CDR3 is CASSVAFAGPDGEAFF. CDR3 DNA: TGTGCCAGCAGCGTAGCTTTCGCGGGCCCGGATGGCGAAGCTTTCTTT.

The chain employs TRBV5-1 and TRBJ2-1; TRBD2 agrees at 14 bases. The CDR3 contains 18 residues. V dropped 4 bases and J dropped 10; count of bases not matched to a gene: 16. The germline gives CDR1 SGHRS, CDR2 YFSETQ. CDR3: CASSPRWGKGLAGDEQFF. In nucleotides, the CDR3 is TGCGCCAGCAGCCCCAGGTGGGGCAAGGGACTAGCGGGAGACGAGCAGTTCTTC.

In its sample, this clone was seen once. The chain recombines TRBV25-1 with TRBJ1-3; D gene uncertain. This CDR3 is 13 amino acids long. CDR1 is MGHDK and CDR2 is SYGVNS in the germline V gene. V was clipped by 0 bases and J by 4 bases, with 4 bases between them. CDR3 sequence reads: CASSEYTGNTIYF. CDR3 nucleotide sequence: TGTGCCAGCAGTGAATATACCGGAAACACCATATATTTT.

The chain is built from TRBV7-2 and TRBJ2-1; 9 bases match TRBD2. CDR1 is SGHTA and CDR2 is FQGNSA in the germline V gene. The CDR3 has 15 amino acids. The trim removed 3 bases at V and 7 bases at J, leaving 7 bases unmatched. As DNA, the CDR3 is TGTGCCAGCAGCTTCTACCTGAGCGGGAGGAATGAGCAGTTCTTC. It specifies CASSFYLSGRNEQFF.

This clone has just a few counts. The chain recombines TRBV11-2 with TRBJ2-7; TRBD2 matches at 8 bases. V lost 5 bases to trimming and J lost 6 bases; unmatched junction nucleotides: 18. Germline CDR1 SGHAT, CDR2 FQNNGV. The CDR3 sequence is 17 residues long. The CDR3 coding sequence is TGTGCCAGCAGCCCCGACGGGAGGGCAAACCAAAAAGGCGAGCAGTACTTC. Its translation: CASSPDGRANQKGEQYF.